The sequence of this TCR beta chain was determined in a study of cytomegalovirus exposure and HLA in healthy donors. Broader study findings: Several of the most significant clusters were apparently associated with common viral pathogens in a later analysis.

Germline-derived CDR1 and CDR2 are KGHSH and LQKENI. The CDR3 totals 17 residues. Trimming cost V 6 bases and J 0 bases; bases outside gene matches: 8. The PCR contained 60 Vbeta and 13 Jbeta primers. Clones were sequenced by immunoSEQ multiplex PCR, and TCRdb holds only the in-frame ones, with some missing. The sample lists fewer than 100,000 clones, over 60% occurring once. Notes on this clone: Its antigen is unidentified.

This clonotype was sampled from a female donor in good health and CMV-seronegative. Material: PBMCs. The V call is TRBV18, the J call TRBJ2-1; 10 nucleotides agree with TRBD1. Here the CDR3 DNA reads TGTGCCAGCTCCCCCCGGGACAGGGGCACCTCCTACAATGAGCAGTTCTTC. Translated, it gives CASSPRDRGTSYNEQFF.